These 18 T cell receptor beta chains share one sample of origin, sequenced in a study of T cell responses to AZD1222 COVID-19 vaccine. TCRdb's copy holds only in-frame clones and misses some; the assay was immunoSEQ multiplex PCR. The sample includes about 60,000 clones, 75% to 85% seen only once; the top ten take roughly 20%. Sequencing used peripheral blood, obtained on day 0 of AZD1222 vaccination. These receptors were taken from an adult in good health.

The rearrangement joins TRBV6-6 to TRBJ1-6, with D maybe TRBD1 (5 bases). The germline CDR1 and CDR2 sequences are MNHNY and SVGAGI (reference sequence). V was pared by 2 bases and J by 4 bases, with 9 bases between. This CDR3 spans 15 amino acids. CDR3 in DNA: TGTGCCAGCAGTTACGGCAGGGCTTATAATTCACCCCTCCACTTT. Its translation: CASSYGRAYNSPLHF.

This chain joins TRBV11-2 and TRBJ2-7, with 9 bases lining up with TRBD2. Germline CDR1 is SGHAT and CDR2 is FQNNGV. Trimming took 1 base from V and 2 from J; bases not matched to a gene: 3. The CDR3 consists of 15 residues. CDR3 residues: CASSLAAGGAYEQYF. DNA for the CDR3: TGTGCCAGCAGCTTAGCCGCGGGAGGGGCCTACGAGCAGTACTTC.

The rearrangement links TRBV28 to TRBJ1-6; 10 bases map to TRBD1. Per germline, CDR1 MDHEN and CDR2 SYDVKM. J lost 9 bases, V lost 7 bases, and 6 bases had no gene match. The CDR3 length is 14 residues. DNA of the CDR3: TGTGCCAGCACTTCGGGACAGGGGACTTCACCCCTCCACTTT. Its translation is CASTSGQGTSPLHF.

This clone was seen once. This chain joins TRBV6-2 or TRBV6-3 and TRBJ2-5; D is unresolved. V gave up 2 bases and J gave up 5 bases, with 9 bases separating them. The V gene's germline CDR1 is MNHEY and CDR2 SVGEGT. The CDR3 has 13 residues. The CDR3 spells CASSYRVGETQYF. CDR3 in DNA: TGTGCCAGCAGTTACAGGGTAGGGGAGACCCAGTACTTC.

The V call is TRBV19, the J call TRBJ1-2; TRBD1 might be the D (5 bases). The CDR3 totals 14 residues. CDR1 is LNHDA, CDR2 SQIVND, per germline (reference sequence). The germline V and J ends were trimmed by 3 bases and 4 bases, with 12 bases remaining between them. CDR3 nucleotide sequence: TGTGCCAGTAGTATGGCGGGGGTACCCTATGGCTACACCTTC. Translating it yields CASSMAGVPYGYTF.

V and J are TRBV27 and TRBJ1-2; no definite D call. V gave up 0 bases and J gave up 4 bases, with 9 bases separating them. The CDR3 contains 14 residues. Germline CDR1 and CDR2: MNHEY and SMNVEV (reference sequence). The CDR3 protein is CASSLSMASYGYTF. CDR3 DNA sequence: TGTGCCAGCAGTTTATCGATGGCATCCTATGGCTACACCTTC.

The CDR3 coding sequence is TGTGCCAGCACCCTAGAGGGGTTCTCTGGAAACACCATATATTTT. Its protein product is CASTLEGFSGNTIYF. The chain links TRBV2 to TRBJ1-3; D is possibly TRBD1 (5 bases). V was pared by 7 bases and J by 0 bases, with 13 bases between. Germline loops: CDR1 SNHLY, CDR2 FYNNEI. The CDR3 extends over 15 amino acids.

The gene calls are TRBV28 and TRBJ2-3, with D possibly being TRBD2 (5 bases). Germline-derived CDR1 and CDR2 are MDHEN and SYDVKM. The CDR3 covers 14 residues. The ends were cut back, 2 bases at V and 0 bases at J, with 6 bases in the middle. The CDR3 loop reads CASSLTGSTDTQYF. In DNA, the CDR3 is TGTGCCAGCAGTTTAACGGGAAGCACAGATACGCAGTATTTT.

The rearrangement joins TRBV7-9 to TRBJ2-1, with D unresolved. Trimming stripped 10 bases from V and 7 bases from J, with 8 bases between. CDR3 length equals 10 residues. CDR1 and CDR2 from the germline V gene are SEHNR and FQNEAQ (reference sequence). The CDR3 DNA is TGTGCCACCCTGGCGAATGAGCAGTTCTTC. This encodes CATLANEQFF.

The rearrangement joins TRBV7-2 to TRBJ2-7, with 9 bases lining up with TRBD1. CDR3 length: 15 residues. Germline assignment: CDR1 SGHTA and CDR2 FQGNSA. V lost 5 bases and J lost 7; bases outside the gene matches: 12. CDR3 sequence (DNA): TGTGCCAGCAGCACACAGGGGGCCTTGGGTCCAGAGCAGTACTTC. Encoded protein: CASSTQGALGPEQYF.

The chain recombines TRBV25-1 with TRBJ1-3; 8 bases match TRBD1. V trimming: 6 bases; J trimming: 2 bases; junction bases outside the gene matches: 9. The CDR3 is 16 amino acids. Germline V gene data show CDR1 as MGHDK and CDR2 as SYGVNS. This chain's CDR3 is CASREDRARAGNTIYF. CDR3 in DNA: TGTGCCAGCAGGGAGGACAGGGCAAGGGCTGGAAACACCATATATTTT.

The CDR3 DNA follows: TGTGCCAGCAGCTCACAGGTCGACAGGGATAGCAATCAGCCCCAGCATTTT. Residues: CASSSQVDRDSNQPQHF. The chain carries TRBV11-2 and TRBJ1-5, with 7 bases matching TRBD1. Looked up from germline, CDR1 is SGHAT and CDR2 is FQNNGV. The junction had 9 bases not matched to a gene; V was cut back by 4 bases and J by 0 bases. The CDR3 totals 17 residues.

CDR3 sequence reads: CASSLGQGGYNEQFF. Here the CDR3 DNA reads TGTGCCAGCAGCTTAGGACAGGGGGGCTACAATGAGCAGTTCTTC. The V call is TRBV7-2, the J call TRBJ2-1; TRBD1 matches at 9 bases. The germline CDR1 and CDR2 sequences are SGHTA and FQGNSA. The CDR3 spans 15 residues. With V trimmed by 1 base and J by 3 bases, 1 base remained unmatched. Using reference TRBV7-2 and TRBJ2-1 for the parts outside the CDR3, the full variable domain is GAGVSQSPSNKVTEKGKDVELRCDPISGHTALYWYRQSLGQGLEFLIYFQGNSAPDKSGLPSDRFSAERTGGSVSTLTIQRTQQEDSAVYLCASSLGQGGYNEQFFGPGTRLTVL.

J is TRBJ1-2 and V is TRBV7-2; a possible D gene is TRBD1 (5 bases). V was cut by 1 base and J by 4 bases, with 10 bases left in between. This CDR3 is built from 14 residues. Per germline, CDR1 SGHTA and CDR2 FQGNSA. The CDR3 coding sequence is TGTGCCAGCAGCTTAGTGGAAGGGACCTATGGCTACACCTTC. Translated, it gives CASSLVEGTYGYTF.

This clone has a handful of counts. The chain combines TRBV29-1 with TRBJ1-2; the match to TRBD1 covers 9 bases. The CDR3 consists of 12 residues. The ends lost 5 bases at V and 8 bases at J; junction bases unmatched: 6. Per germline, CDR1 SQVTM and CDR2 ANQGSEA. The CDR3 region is CSVQGTGYGYTF. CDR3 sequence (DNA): TGCAGCGTTCAGGGGACAGGGTACGGCTACACCTTC.

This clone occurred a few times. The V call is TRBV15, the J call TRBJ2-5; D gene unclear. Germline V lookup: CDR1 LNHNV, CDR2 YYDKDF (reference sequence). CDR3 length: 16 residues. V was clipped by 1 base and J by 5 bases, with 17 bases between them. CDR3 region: CATSRAGVGPRETQYF. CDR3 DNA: TGTGCCACCAGCAGAGCTGGAGTGGGTCCTAGGGAGACCCAGTACTTC.

The CDR3 coding sequence is TGTGCCAGCAGCGTAGTTGCGGGAGCTATCTACAATGAGCAGTTCTTC. It codes for CASSVVAGAIYNEQFF. J is TRBJ2-1 and V is TRBV9; TRBD2 aligns across 7 bases. Unmatched junction bases numbered 6, after V lost 0 bases and J lost 3 bases. Germline V gene lookup returns CDR1 SGDLS and CDR2 YYNGEE. This CDR3 comprises 16 residues.

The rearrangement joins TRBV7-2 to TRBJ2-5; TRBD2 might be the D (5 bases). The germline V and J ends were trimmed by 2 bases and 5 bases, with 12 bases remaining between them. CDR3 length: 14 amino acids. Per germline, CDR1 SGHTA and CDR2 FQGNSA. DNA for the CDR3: TGTGCCAGCAGCTTACAAGCGGCCGGGGAGACCCAGTACTTC. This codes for CASSLQAAGETQYF.